This T cell receptor (beta chain) was retrieved from a study of CD8+ T cells in alopecia areata (dated by TCRdb to 2017 to 2018). About the study as a whole: Treated patients were enrolled in an open-label pilot trial of oral tofacitinib at 5 to 10 mg twice daily for moderate-to-severe alopecia areata. Tofacitinib was given for 6 to 18 months, followed by 6 months of follow-up off drug to assess delayed response and recurrence. Disease severity in treated patients was measured with the SALT score, which quantifies the percentage of affected scalp surface area. In both human patients and the C3H/HeJ mouse model, the study applied high-throughput TCRbeta sequencing to look at T cell clonal expansion in alopecia areata. Human TCRbeta sequencing covered scalp tissue and sorted CD4+ and CD8+ peripheral blood T cells from patchy and totalis/universalis alopecia areata patients and healthy controls. Biopsies were taken from tofacitinib-treated patients at baseline and at 4 and 24 weeks of treatment, and a later scalp biopsy was taken in several of the tofacitinib-treated patients. Scalp clonality was compared among normal scalp (n=4), patchy alopecia areata scalp (n=8), and alopecia totalis/universalis scalp (n=8). RNA was extracted with the PAXgene miRNA kit for fixed scalp, the miRNeasy kit for PBMCs, and the RNeasy kit for mouse skin. immunoSEQ multiplex PCR using 35 Vbeta forward primers and 13 Jbeta reverse primers was used to amplify TCRbeta CDR3 regions. The paper's findings and limits, for the study overall: Because the treated cohort was small and had only one nonresponder, larger studies are needed to examine links between baseline CD8+ expansion and response. Higher clonality and more expanded CD8+ clones were observed in lesional scalp than in normal scalp, particularly in alopecia totalis/universalis, a finding suggestive of antigenic drive. Shared TCR sequences between patients were less evident than in mice, which may be partly attributable to HLA diversity in the patient population. Unlike mouse skin, which is dominated by gammadelta T cells, normal human skin has resident alphabeta T cells that are also sequenced, and this complicates analysis of the scalp TCR repertoire. During tofacitinib treatment, many expanded lesional clones remained in scalp and blood, and this persistence may partly explain relapse after treatment is stopped. Tofacitinib significantly lowered scalp clonality and the number of expanded CD8+ clones among the top 100 scalp clones.

This specimen's time point label, interpreted: around 24 weeks on oral tofacitinib. The treatment or condition label of this sample denotes: oral pan-JAK inhibitor, 5-10 mg twice daily. Lesional scalp punch biopsies and peripheral blood were obtained from alopecia areata patients. PBMCs were separated by density centrifugation and stained for CD3, CD4 and CD8, after which CD4+ and CD8+ T cells were sorted on a FACSAria. This clone occurred a few times. Its antigen target is currently unknown. No much larger clone exists at a distance of one base, and base qualities are not known. Library prep was done by the immunoSEQ multiplex PCR assay. RNA was extracted from all samples and reverse transcribed into cDNA, which served as template for TCR sequencing. SuperScript III was used for first-strand cDNA synthesis, primed with a 2:1 mix of oligo-dT and random hexamers. A synthetic immune receptor repertoire was used to gauge amplification bias, and whatever bias remained was removed computationally. Under the source paper's analysis protocol: After raw reads were preprocessed to remove errors, the CDR3 was defined following IMGT conventions as running from the conserved cysteine to phenylalanine. Clonality was calculated as 1 minus Shannon entropy normalized by log2 of the number of productive unique TCRs. Whether each scalp clone was CD4 or CD8 was inferred by checking scalp TCRbeta sequences against the CD4 and CD8 repertoires from sorted blood. TCRdb re-hosts the immuneACCESS table, in-frame sequences only. Its copies lack some clones; in the studies checked, an unresolved V gene accounts for under half of them, and the cause for the rest is not known. That table furnishes V, J and clone size, whereas the DNA furnished D and trimming. The sample data list around 270,000 clones, and nearly 60% of these were observed just once. The ten largest make up more than 1.5% of the sample.

According to the germline V gene, CDR1 reads MGHRA and CDR2 reads YSYEKL. Trimming takes 0 bases from V and 13 bases from J, and the germline ends sit 15 bases apart. The CDR3 has 14 amino acids, counting the end cysteine and phenylalanine. Only the CDR3 region is kept as DNA, spanning 42 bases read in frame from base 1. The sample consisted of CD4+ T cells sorted from blood, taken at week 24, from a patient treated with tofacitinib. The receptor's source is a human donor with alopecia areata. Recombination joined TRBV4-1 with TRBJ2-2; the D gene cannot be resolved reliably. The CDR3 region: CASSQDPDDPPLFF. The DNA sequence is as follows: TGCGCCAGCAGCCAAGATCCTGACGACCCGCCGCTGTTTTTT.